Each of the 16 T cell receptor beta chains below was sequenced from the same sample in a study of T-cell memory formation after mild COVID-19. TCRdb processed the 5' RACE reads anew with MiXCR; each CDR3 protein has one entry. The sample yields 10,000 to 15,000 distinct CDR3 sequences, 15% to 20% seen once. Material for sequencing was PBMCs or a T cell subset sorted from them (not recorded which). Receptors were obtained from a man aged 18 to 29 who had mild COVID-19 (a few samples of this study predate the infection). Cell type and time point are not known.

There are a few counts of this clonotype. The chain is built from TRBV7-3 and TRBJ2-2, with TRBD1 identical over 12 bases. Germline CDR1 is SGHTA and CDR2 is FQGTGA. V trimming: 1 base; J trimming: 7 bases; junction bases outside the gene matches: 7. The CDR3 has 17 amino acids. The CDR3 spells CASSLRGGTGGHGELFF. In DNA form, the CDR3 reads TGTGCCAGCAGCTTAAGAGGCGGGACAGGGGGCCACGGGGAGCTGTTTTTT.

This clonotype was seen repeatedly, ten times or more. The chain carries TRBV10-3 and TRBJ2-4; D gene ambiguous. Germline values: CDR1 ENHRY, CDR2 SYGVKD. V shed 3 bases and J shed 1 base, with 7 bases lying between them. The CDR3 length is 14 residues. CDR3 in DNA: TGTGCCATCAGTGATGAAGGGGCCAAAAACATTCAGTACTTC. Protein: CAISDEGAKNIQYF.

The chain has TRBV6-4 and TRBJ2-7, with TRBD1 matching over 7 bases. This CDR3 contains 15 residues. With V trimmed by 0 bases and J by 4 bases, 6 bases remained unmatched. The germline V gene encodes CDR1 MRHNA and CDR2 SNTAGT. This CDR3 reads CASSDSLGQAYEQYV. CDR3 DNA: TGTGCCAGCAGTGACTCTTTAGGACAGGCTTACGAGCAGTACGTC.

This clonotype appeared a few times. This chain links TRBV5-4 with TRBJ1-1; 9 nucleotides align to TRBD1. There are 10 residues in the CDR3. J gave up 11 bases and V 7 bases, and 3 bases lay outside the gene matches. Germline V gene sequence: CDR1 SGHNT, CDR2 YYREEE (reference sequence). CDR3 sequence reads: CASGTGLAFF. DNA for the CDR3: TGTGCCAGCGGGACAGGGTTGGCTTTCTTT.

The chain uses TRBV27 and TRBJ1-6; 7 nucleotides align to TRBD1. This CDR3 spans 14 amino acids. After removal of 2 bases from V and 8 bases from J, the junction contained 3 bases not matched to a gene. Germline CDR1 is MNHEY and CDR2 is SMNVEV (reference sequence). In nucleotides, the CDR3 is TGTGCCAGCAGTTTAAGCACAGGGGATTCACCCCTCCACTTT. Translated, it gives CASSLSTGDSPLHF.

This clonotype was recorded a few times. The chain has TRBV27 and TRBJ1-2; D gene uncertain. Germline-derived CDR1 and CDR2 are MNHEY and SMNVEV (reference sequence). This CDR3 region has 13 residues. Between the trimmed V and J ends, which lost 7 bases and 4 bases, there was a span of 13 bases. The CDR3 protein is CASTPGGLYGYTF. The CDR3, as DNA: TGTGCCAGCACCCCGGGCGGGCTCTATGGCTACACCTTC.

There are many counts of this clonotype. The CDR3 nucleotides read TGCGCCAGCAGCCAAAGGGAGGGAAGCTCCTACAATGAGCAGTTCTTC. Translating it yields CASSQREGSSYNEQFF. The chain combines TRBV4-1 with TRBJ2-1, with 7 bases identical to TRBD2. Trimming took 2 bases from V and 0 from J; bases not matched to a gene: 4. The CDR3 is made up of 16 amino acids. Germline CDR1 MGHRA, CDR2 YSYEKL.

The rearrangement joins TRBV9 to TRBJ2-3; D is undetermined. V lost 1 base to trimming and J lost 1 base, with 7 bases between them. Germline CDR1 reads SGDLS; CDR2 reads YYNGEE. The CDR3 loop spans 14 amino acids. The CDR3 sequence is CASSVPSGTDTQYF. DNA for the CDR3: TGTGCCAGCAGCGTACCCTCCGGCACAGATACGCAGTATTTT. The full variable domain, rest sourced from reference TRBV9 and TRBJ2-3, is DSGVTQTPKHLITATGQRVTLRCSPRSGDLSVYWYQQSLDQGLQFLIQYYNGEERAKGNILERFSAQQFPDLHSELNLSSLELGDSALYFCASSVPSGTDTQYFGPGTRLTVL.

This clonotype appeared many times. V gene TRBV12-3 or TRBV12-4 combines with J gene TRBJ1-1; D perhaps matches TRBD1 (6 bases). The CDR3 totals 13 residues. V lost 2 bases and J 4 bases, leaving 8 bases between the germline ends. Written as DNA, the CDR3 is TGTGCCAGCAGTTTAACAGGGTTCACTGAAGCTTTCTTT. It specifies CASSLTGFTEAFF.

There are a few counts of this clonotype. This chain uses TRBV7-8 with TRBJ1-4; D gene uncertain. This CDR3 spans 15 amino acids. Germline V gene lookup returns CDR1 SGHVS and CDR2 FQNEAQ. Trimming left V 5 bases short and J 0 bases short, with 10 bases between. The CDR3 reads CASSGDTATNEKLFF. The DNA of the CDR3 is TGTGCCAGCAGCGGAGACACTGCAACTAATGAAAAACTGTTTTTT.

This clonotype was seen once. The rearrangement links TRBV11-2 to TRBJ2-7; possible D gene TRBD1, 5 bases. The CDR3 totals 16 residues. Germline V gene lookup returns CDR1 SGHAT and CDR2 FQNNGV. V lost 4 bases to trimming and J lost 2 bases, with 18 bases between them. The CDR3 reads CASSSDTRVIPYEQYF. In DNA, the CDR3 is TGTGCCAGCAGCTCCGATACCAGGGTGATTCCCTACGAGCAGTACTTC.

The V gene is TRBV12-3 or TRBV12-4, the J gene TRBJ2-5; 13 bases are shared with TRBD2. V shed 4 bases and J 7 bases; nucleotides not matched to a gene: 9. CDR3 length equals 16 residues. CDR3 nucleotides: TGTGCCAGCAGTTCGACTAGCGGGGGGCCACGTGGGACCCAGTACTTC. Translating it yields CASSSTSGGPRGTQYF.

This clonotype showed up many times. The chain links TRBV7-6 to TRBJ1-1, with a tentative D call TRBD1 (6 bases). Trimming stripped 3 bases from V and 2 bases from J, with 10 bases between. The CDR3 length is 14 residues. CDR1 is SGHVS, CDR2 FNYEAQ, per germline. CDR3: CASSLTGGNTEAFF. Written as DNA, the CDR3 is TGTGCCAGCAGCTTGACCGGGGGCAACACTGAAGCTTTCTTT.

J is TRBJ2-1 and V is TRBV12-3 or TRBV12-4; the D gene is possibly TRBD2 (6 bases). This CDR3 comprises 9 residues. V was trimmed by 10 bases and J by 13 bases, leaving 11 bases between them. CDR3 protein: CATSRGQFF. CDR3 DNA: TGTGCCACCTCGCGGGGACAGTTCTTC.

At least ten counts were recorded for this clonotype. V is TRBV3-1 and J is TRBJ2-2; no clear D gene. V lost 1 base, J lost 0 bases, and 15 bases lay in between. The CDR3 has 18 residues. Germline loops: CDR1 LGHDT, CDR2 YNNKEL (reference sequence). The CDR3 sequence is CASSQAITVTANTGELFF. The CDR3 bases are TGTGCCAGCAGCCAAGCGATTACGGTGACCGCGAACACCGGGGAGCTGTTTTTT. Looking up the rest from reference TRBV3-1 and TRBJ2-2 gives the full variable domain: DTAVSQTPKYLVTQMGNDKSIKCEQNLGHDTMYWYKQDSKKFLKIMFSYNNKELIINETVPNRFSPKSPDKAHLNLHINSLELGDSAVYFCASSQAITVTANTGELFFGEGSRLTVL.

The sample holds a few counts of this clonotype. The gene calls are TRBV20-1 and TRBJ2-1, with TRBD2 matching 7 bases. The germline gives CDR1 DFQATT, CDR2 SNEGSKA (reference sequence). The V and J ends lost 0 bases and 0 bases, in that order; junction bases with no gene match: 5. The CDR3 is made up of 16 amino acids. The CDR3 is CSARDPASGSYNEQFF. The CDR3 coding sequence is TGCAGTGCTAGAGATCCGGCTAGCGGCTCCTACAATGAGCAGTTCTTC.